This TCR beta chain stems from a study of cytomegalovirus exposure and HLA in healthy donors. Whole-study findings and limits: Researchers reported in a later analysis that a missense DCLRE1C variant was tied to TCR beta V- and J-gene trimming. Several of the most significant clusters were apparently associated with common viral pathogens in a later analysis. Per published accounts, TCR beta sequences correctly predicted the HLA-A and HLA-B alleles of most subjects. Compared with the roughly 700-donor mean, an Asian-associated ancestry cluster reportedly had fewer N-insertions, according to a later analysis.

This PCR relied on a set of 60 Vbeta primers and 13 Jbeta primers. The repertoire was sequenced with immunoSEQ multiplex PCR; TCRdb's copy has only in-frame clones and lacks some. Found here are more than 95,000 clones, around 78% of them singletons; the top ten hold over 15%. In this sample, this clone turned up once. The antigen is not known. The CDR3 is 14 residues long. Germline lookup yields CDR1 SGHAT and CDR2 FQNNGV. V lost 0 bases, J lost 7 bases, and 5 bases stayed unmatched. Specimen: PBMCs. The receptor was derived from a man between 18 and 29 years old in good health and CMV-seropositive. The chain couples TRBV11-2 to TRBJ1-2; the match to TRBD1 covers 7 bases. CDR3 sequence reads: CASSLDARGSGYTF. CDR3 DNA: TGTGCCAGCAGCTTAGATGCCAGGGGGTCTGGCTACACCTTC.